This paragraph reports one T cell receptor (beta chain). The entry originates in a study of blood T cell repertoires in COVID-19. Study-wide context: The study drew acute and convalescent COVID-19 samples from the United States, Italy and Spain. PBMCs, B-cell-depleted T cells, or T cells were the source of the cDNA or gDNA that made up the material.

In the original workflow: Estimated nucleated cell counts came from reference gene primer amplification. Repertoires were generated with immunoSEQ multiplex PCR, while TCRdb's copy carries only in-frame clones and drops some. That table supplies the V and J calls and clone size; D and trimming were determined from the DNA. Seen here are 55,000 to 75,000 clones, about three quarters observed once, and the top ten hold roughly 8.3%. The CDR3 is 20 amino acids. J lost 6 bases, V lost 6 bases, and 24 bases had no gene match. Per germline, CDR1 MDHEN and CDR2 SYDVKM. The sequence derives from a human donor in a cohort sampled during active COVID-19. The V gene is TRBV28, the J gene TRBJ1-1, with TRBD1 matching 11 bases. The sample comprised peripheral blood. CDR3 bases: TGTGCCAGCAGCACTAGGACAGGGGGCATACGGAGAACATTATTACCTGAAGCTTTCTTT. Translation gives CASSTRTGGIRRTLLPEAFF.